The sequence of this TCR beta chain was determined in a study of patients and donors after allogeneic stem cell transplantation (dated by TCRdb to the early 2020s). This clonotype turned up a few times. This clone's antigen is unknown. The record has no base qualities; no much larger clone is one base away. Library prep was done by RT-PCR. The sequencing machine was a NextSeq 550. TCRdb cleaned the public reads at Q25 with fastp, built clones with MiXCR and kept in-frame beta chains. When rows share a CDR3 protein, they turn into one entry using the most common DNA and genes. This sample comprises a few hundred thousand distinct CDR3 sequences, around 14% of them detected only once. The ten top clones hold about 9.9% of the sample. V was cut back by 5 bases and J by 0 bases, leaving a gap of 18 bases between them. Based on the germline V gene, the CDR1 and CDR2 sequences are SGHAT and FQNNGV. Inclusive of the bounding cysteine and phenylalanine, the CDR3 is 17 residues long. Only CDR3 DNA remains: 51 bases, in frame from the first base.

Specimen: blood, either unsorted or a sorted T cell fraction (not recorded which). The sequence joins TRBV11-2 to TRBJ2-3; the D gene is possibly TRBD1 or TRBD2, with 5 bases matching each. The TCR was taken from a human donor who was either an allogeneic HSCT recipient or a stem cell or donor lymphocyte infusion donor (not recorded which). It is not recorded whose cells these are; they may come from a transplant donor. For the CDR3, the sequence is CASSLMGWGSSTDTQYF. The sequenced DNA: TGTGCCAGCAGCCTTATGGGGTGGGGGTCGAGCACAGATACGCAGTATTTT.